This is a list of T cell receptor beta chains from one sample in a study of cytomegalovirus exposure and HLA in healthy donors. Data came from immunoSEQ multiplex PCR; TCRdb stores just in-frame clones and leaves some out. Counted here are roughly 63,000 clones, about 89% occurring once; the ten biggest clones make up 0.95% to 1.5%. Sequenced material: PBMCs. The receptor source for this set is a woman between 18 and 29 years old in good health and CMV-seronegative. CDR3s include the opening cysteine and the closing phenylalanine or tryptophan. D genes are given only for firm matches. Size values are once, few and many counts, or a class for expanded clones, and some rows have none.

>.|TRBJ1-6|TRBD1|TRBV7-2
CASSYRDRRLPLHF
TGTGCCAGCAGCTACCGGGACAGGAGGCTGCCCCTCCACTTT
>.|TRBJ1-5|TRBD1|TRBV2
CASSGQGRQPQHF
TGTGCCAGCAGCGGACAGGGACGACAGCCCCAGCATTTT
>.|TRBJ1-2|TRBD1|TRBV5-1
CASSFSGTGKVYGYTF
TGCGCCAGCAGCTTCTCCGGGACAGGGAAAGTCTATGGCTACACCTTC
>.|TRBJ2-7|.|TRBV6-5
CASSSDLGGFEQYF
TGTGCCAGCAGCTCAGACTTGGGGGGATTCGAGCAGTACTTC
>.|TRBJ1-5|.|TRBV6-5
CASSSGQFNQPQHF
TGTGCCAGCAGCTCAGGACAGTTCAATCAGCCCCAGCATTTT
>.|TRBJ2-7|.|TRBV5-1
CASSLRDGGGYEQYF
TGCGCCAGCAGCTTGAGAGATGGGGGCGGCTACGAGCAGTACTTC
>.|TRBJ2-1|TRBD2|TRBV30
CAWSGMAGAYNEQFF
TGTGCCTGGAGTGGTATGGCGGGAGCCTACAATGAGCAGTTCTTC
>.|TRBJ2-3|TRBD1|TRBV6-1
CATPYRGQTDTQYF
TGTGCCACCCCCTACAGGGGGCAGACAGATACGCAGTATTTT
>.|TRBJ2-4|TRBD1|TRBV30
CAWSGGQGIHIQYF
TGTGCCTGGAGTGGTGGACAGGGTATACACATTCAGTACTTC
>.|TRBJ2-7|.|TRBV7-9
CASWGRSSYEQYF
TGTGCCAGTTGGGGCAGGTCCTCCTACGAGCAGTACTTC
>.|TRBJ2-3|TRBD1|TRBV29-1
CSLGGQGTDTQYF
TGCAGCCTGGGGGGACAGGGAACAGATACGCAGTATTTT
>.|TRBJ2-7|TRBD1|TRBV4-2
CASSQDPGQGAYEQYF
TGTGCCAGCAGCCAAGATCCGGGTCAGGGGGCCTACGAGCAGTACTTC
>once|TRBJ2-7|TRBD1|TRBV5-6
CASTPRPGGEGYEQYF
TGTGCCAGCACCCCGCGCCCAGGGGGAGAAGGGTACGAGCAGTACTTC
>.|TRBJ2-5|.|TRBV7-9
CASSHLWGPETQYF
TGTGCCAGCAGCCACTTGTGGGGGCCCGAGACCCAGTACTTC
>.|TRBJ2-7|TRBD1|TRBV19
CASSSFLNRGRGEQYF
TGTGCCAGTAGTAGCTTCTTAAACAGGGGGCGAGGCGAGCAGTACTTC
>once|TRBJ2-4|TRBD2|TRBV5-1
CASSFGTSGRTNIQYF
TGCGCCAGCAGCTTCGGGACTAGCGGGAGGACCAACATTCAGTACTTC
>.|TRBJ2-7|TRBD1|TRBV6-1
CASNPGTGGAYEQYF
TGTGCCAGCAATCCCGGGACAGGGGGCGCGTACGAGCAGTACTTC
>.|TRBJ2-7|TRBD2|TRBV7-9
CASSLGLADYEQYF
TGTGCCAGCAGCTTGGGACTAGCGGATTACGAGCAGTACTTC
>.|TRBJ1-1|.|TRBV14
CASSQGGLKRNTEAFF
TGTGCCAGCAGCCAAGGGGGACTCAAGAGGAACACTGAAGCTTTCTTT
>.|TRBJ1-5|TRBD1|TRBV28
CASVGQPNQPQHF
TGTGCCAGCGTGGGACAGCCCAATCAGCCCCAGCATTTT
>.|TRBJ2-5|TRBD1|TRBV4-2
CASSPSGRQGDQETQYF
TGTGCCAGCAGCCCCTCCGGTAGGCAGGGGGACCAAGAGACCCAGTACTTC
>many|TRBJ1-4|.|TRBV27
CASSLREGNEKLFF
TGTGCCAGCAGTTTGAGGGAGGGGAATGAAAAACTGTTTTTT
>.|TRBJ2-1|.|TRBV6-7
CASSNPTTGTTNNEQFF
TGTGCCAGCAGTAACCCTACTACAGGTACTACCAACAATGAGCAGTTCTTC
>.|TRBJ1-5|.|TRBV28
CATEGSLLPQHF
TGTGCCACGGAGGGGAGCTTGTTGCCCCAGCATTTT
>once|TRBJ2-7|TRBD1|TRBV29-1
CSVWTGVGYEQYF
TGCAGCGTCTGGACAGGGGTGGGCTACGAGCAGTACTTC
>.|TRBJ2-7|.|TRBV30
CAWNFQGSYEQYF
TGTGCCTGGAATTTTCAGGGGTCCTACGAGCAGTACTTC
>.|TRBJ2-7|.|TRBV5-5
CASSPGFSSYEQYF
TGTGCCAGCAGCCCGGGTTTCAGCTCCTACGAGCAGTACTTC
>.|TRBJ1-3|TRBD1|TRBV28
CASSQGGSGNTIYF
TGTGCCAGCAGCCAGGGGGGCTCTGGAAACACCATATATTTT
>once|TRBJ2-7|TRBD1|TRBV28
CASRREGQVYEQYF
TGTGCCAGCAGAAGAGAGGGACAGGTCTACGAGCAGTACTTC
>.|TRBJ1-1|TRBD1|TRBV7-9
CASSLAGGQGSTEAFF
TGTGCCAGCAGCTTAGCGGGGGGACAGGGGTCCACTGAAGCTTTCTTT
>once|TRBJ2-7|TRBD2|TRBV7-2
CASTIKGLAVYEQYF
TGTGCCAGCACCATCAAGGGACTAGCGGTCTACGAGCAGTACTTC
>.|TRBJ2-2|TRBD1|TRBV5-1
CASSLGPGQGRTGELFF
TGCGCCAGCAGCTTGGGCCCGGGACAGGGCCGCACCGGGGAGCTGTTTTTT
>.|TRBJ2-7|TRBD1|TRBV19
CASSAAGTGGYEQYF
TGTGCCAGTAGTGCCGCCGGGACAGGGGGTTACGAGCAGTACTTC
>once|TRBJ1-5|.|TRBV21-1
CASSTTGGLSASNQPQHF
TGTGCCAGCAGCACGACAGGGGGATTGAGTGCTAGCAATCAGCCCCAGCATTTT
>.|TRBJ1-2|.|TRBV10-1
CASSESGRDNGYTF
TGCGCCAGCAGTGAGTCTGGCAGGGATAATGGCTACACCTTC
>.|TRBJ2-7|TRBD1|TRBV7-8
CASSLAYRTGGHEQYF
TGTGCCAGCAGCTTAGCGTACAGGACAGGAGGCCACGAGCAGTACTTC
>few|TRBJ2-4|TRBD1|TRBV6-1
CASRTGRRNIQYF
TGTGCCAGCAGGACAGGGCGAAGAAACATTCAGTACTTC
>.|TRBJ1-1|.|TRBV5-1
CASSLGMVGAEAFF
TGCGCCAGCAGCTTGGGCATGGTGGGAGCTGAAGCTTTCTTT
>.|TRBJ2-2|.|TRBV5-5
CASSLRASVLIGAGELFF
TGTGCCAGCAGCCTGAGGGCTAGCGTCCTTATCGGGGCCGGGGAGCTGTTTTTT